The rows below give T cell receptor beta chains drawn from one sample of a study of blood T cell repertoires in COVID-19. The data were produced by immunoSEQ multiplex PCR, yet TCRdb's version contains in-frame clones alone and is incomplete. The repertoire holds 180,000 or so clones, 84% seen once, with roughly 15% in the top ten. Sequenced sample: peripheral blood. These receptors were obtained from a woman aged 70 to 79 with COVID-19, enrolled during active disease. CDR3s include the opening cysteine and the closing phenylalanine or tryptophan. A D gene is named only where the DNA matches it firmly. Only some rows state a clone size, as once, few, many or a class for expanded clones.

v_gene	j_gene	abundance	len	d_gene	CDR3nt	CDR3aa
TRBV4-1	TRBJ2-5	.	15	.	TGCGCCAGCAGCCCTACAAGGGGGGGCCAAGAGACCCAGTACTTC	CASSPTRGGQETQYF
TRBV10-3	TRBJ1-4	.	13	.	TGTGCCACCGCAGGGGCAACTAATGAAAAACTGTTTTTT	CATAGATNEKLFF
TRBV2	TRBJ2-3	.	19	.	TGTGCCAGCAGTGCCTCTCCACTTTGGATAGCGCGTAATCGAGATACGCAGTATTTT	CASSASPLWIARNRDTQYF
TRBV28	TRBJ1-5	.	14	.	TGTGCCAGCCTGACAGGTTATAGCAATCAGCCCCAGCATTTT	CASLTGYSNQPQHF
TRBV7-7	TRBJ2-5	.	16	TRBD1	TGTGCTAGCAGCTTAGGGGGACAGGGGGCATCGGAGACCCAGTACTTC	CASSLGGQGASETQYF
TRBV4-1	TRBJ1-5	.	14	TRBD1	TGCGCCAGCAGCCAACAGGGGGGTAATCAGCCCCAGCATTTT	CASSQQGGNQPQHF
TRBV12-3/TRBV12-4	TRBJ1-5	.	13	TRBD1	TGTGCCAGCAGTTTACAGGGGGTTTATCCCCAGCATTTT	CASSLQGVYPQHF
TRBV6-1	TRBJ2-7	few	15	.	TGTGCCAGCAGTGAAACGGGATTCGCCTCCTACGAGCAGTACTTC	CASSETGFASYEQYF
TRBV7-3	TRBJ1-6	.	15	.	TGTGCCAGCAGCTTTGACGGGTCCTATAATTCACCCCTCCACTTT	CASSFDGSYNSPLHF
TRBV3-1/TRBV3-2	TRBJ1-6	.	12	.	TGTGCCAGCAGCCGCGGGGAGTCACCCCTCCACTTT	CASSRGESPLHF
TRBV6-6	TRBJ1-1	few	14	TRBD1	TGTGCCAGCACCCGGGACAGGCCGGGGACTGAAGCTTTCTTT	CASTRDRPGTEAFF
TRBV5-1	TRBJ2-1	.	18	TRBD2	TGCGCCAGCAGCCTAGGACAGGGGACTAGCGGGAGGAGAAATGAGCAGTTCTTC	CASSLGQGTSGRRNEQFF
TRBV24-1	TRBJ2-1	.	14	TRBD1	TGTGCCACCAGTCGTGAGGGGGCATGGAATGAGCAGTTCTTC	CATSREGAWNEQFF
TRBV19	TRBJ1-2	.	16	.	TGTGCCAGTAGCGACTTGCCGGGACTCCCCAACTATGGCTACACCTTC	CASSDLPGLPNYGYTF
TRBV21-1	TRBJ2-3	.	22	.	TGTGCCAGCAGCAAAGGAATGCAGGGTGACCAGGGGGCGATTCAATCCGGAGATACGCAGTATTTT	CASSKGMQGDQGAIQSGDTQYF
TRBV11-2	TRBJ1-2	once	12	.	TGTGCCAGCAGCTTAGCCGGGGATGGCTACACCTTC	CASSLAGDGYTF
TRBV19	TRBJ2-5	.	16	TRBD2	TGTGCCAGTAGTGTGCTGGGACTAGCGGGGGCAGAGACCCAGTACTTC	CASSVLGLAGAETQYF
TRBV3-1/TRBV3-2	TRBJ2-1	.	16	TRBD1	TGTGCCAGCAGCCAATTCCGGGACAGGGCTTGGGCTGAGCAGTTCTTC	CASSQFRDRAWAEQFF
TRBV18	TRBJ1-5	.	15	TRBD1	TGTGCCAGCTCACCTGGGACAGGGGGCGAACAGCCCCAGCATTTT	CASSPGTGGEQPQHF
TRBV29-1	TRBJ1-2	once	12	.	TGCAGCGTTGAATTCCGTAGCTATGGCTACACCTTC	CSVEFRSYGYTF
TRBV28	TRBJ1-3	.	14	TRBD1	TGTGCCAGCAGTTTATCGGGACAGGGATACACCATATATTTT	CASSLSGQGYTIYF
TRBV12-5	TRBJ1-2	.	15	.	TGTGCTAGTGGTTTAGGTGCGGGGGGGTATTATGGCTACACCTTC	CASGLGAGGYYGYTF